This is a list of T cell receptor beta chains from one sample in a study of T cells and Merkel cell carcinoma outcomes. The repertoire was sequenced with immunoSEQ multiplex PCR; TCRdb's copy has only in-frame clones and lacks some. The table records about 10,000 clones, around 84% of them present only once. Sequencing was performed on tumor tissue from Merkel cell carcinoma. The receptors stem from a human donor with Merkel cell carcinoma. Each CDR3 is given without its conserved first and last residue.

v_gene	len	j_gene	CDR3aa
TRBV19	12	TRBJ2-1	ASSKGGGTNEQF
TRBV6-5	13	TRBJ2-1	ASSQDSYSYNEQF
TRBV10-3	11	TRBJ1-2	AISAEGARGYT
TRBV7-2	13	TRBJ2-7	ASSFDGGAYYEQY
TRBV18	10	TRBJ2-5	ASSPYGETQY
TRBV2	15	TRBJ2-5	ASSERTSGGEKETQY
TRBV27	12	TRBJ1-1	ASSLSRVSAEAF
TRBV14	13	TRBJ2-7	ASSLLGTNTYEQY
TRBV9	12	TRBJ1-1	ASSVGQGDTEAF
TRBV25-1	13	TRBJ1-6	ASRPLTGENSPLH
TRBV5-1	13	TRBJ1-1	ASSSRDRGGTEAF
TRBV5-6	15	TRBJ2-3	ASSFRLGQGSTDTQY